This TCR beta chain was identified in a study of T cells in Graves' hyperthyroidism and ophthalmopathy. General study findings and limits: Prediction of ophthalmopathy progression came a median roughly 6.7 months pre-onset. Ophthalmopathy was told apart from stable hyperthyroidism by a 13 V-J model. Most thyroid clonotypes expanded above 0.001 were also detected in blood.

Amplified TCR beta CDR3 regions came from RNA transcripts. The HTBI primer set was used in a first-round RT-PCR of the TCR CDR3. TCRdb re-derived calls from the multiplex PCR reads in MiXCR, one entry per CDR3 protein. Found here are around 260,000 distinct CDR3 sequences, approximately 26% of them singletons; the top ten hold about 30%. The sample holds many counts of this clonotype. Its antigen is undetermined. Thyroid ultrasound and orbital computed tomography, with clinical symptoms and serum thyroxine and TRAb, informed diagnoses. Germline CDR1 LGHNT, CDR2 FRNRAP. V gave up 3 bases and J gave up 5 bases, with 13 bases separating them. The CDR3 runs 14 residues.

The genes are TRBV12-5 and TRBJ1-1, with a weak D call TRBD1 (5 bases). Sequencing used blood. The origin of this receptor is a man between 35 and 55 years old with Graves' hyperthyroidism that later progressed to Graves' ophthalmopathy. The CDR3 here is CASGFGAGGTEAFF. DNA of the CDR3: TGTGCTAGTGGTTTCGGAGCTGGGGGAACTGAAGCTTTCTTT. Based on the CDR3 plus reference TRBV12-5 and TRBJ1-1, the full variable domain is DARVTQTPRHKVTEMGQEVTMRCQPILGHNTVFWYRQTMMQGLELLAYFRNRAPLDDSGMPKDRFSAEMPDATLATLKIQPSEPRDSAVYFCASGFGAGGTEAFFGQGTRLTVV.